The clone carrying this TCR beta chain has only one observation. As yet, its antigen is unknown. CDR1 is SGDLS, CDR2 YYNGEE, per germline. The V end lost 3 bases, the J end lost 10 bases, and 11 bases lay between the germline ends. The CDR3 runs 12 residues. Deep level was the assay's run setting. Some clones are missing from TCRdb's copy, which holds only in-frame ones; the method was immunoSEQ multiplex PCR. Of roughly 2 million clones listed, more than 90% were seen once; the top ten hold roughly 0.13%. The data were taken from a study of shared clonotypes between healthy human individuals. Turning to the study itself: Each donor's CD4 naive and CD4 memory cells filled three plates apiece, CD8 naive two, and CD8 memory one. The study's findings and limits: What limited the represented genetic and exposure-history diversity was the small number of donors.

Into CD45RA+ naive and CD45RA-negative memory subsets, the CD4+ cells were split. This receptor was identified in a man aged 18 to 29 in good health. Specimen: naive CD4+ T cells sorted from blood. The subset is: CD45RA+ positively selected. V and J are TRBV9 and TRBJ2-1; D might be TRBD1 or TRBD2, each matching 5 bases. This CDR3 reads CASSGGTVEQFF. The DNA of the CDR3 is TGTGCCAGCAGCGGTGGGACGGTAGAGCAGTTCTTC.